What follows describes a single T cell receptor beta chain. Other DNA sequences from this sample encode an identical CDR3 as well. This record comes from a study of blood T cell repertoires in COVID-19. Study in general: Samples taken during acute and convalescent COVID-19 were collected in the United States, Italy and Spain. Nucleic acid was either cDNA or gDNA, and it came from T cells, B-cell-depleted T cells, or PBMCs.

Authors' data handling: Quantification of nucleated cells was approximated via reference gene primer amplification. Sequencing was performed with immunoSEQ multiplex PCR; in TCRdb, only in-frame clones are kept and a portion is missing. V and J calls and clone size are as listed in that table; D and trimming were resolved from the DNA. The data show fewer than 250,000 clones, around four fifths seen once. This receptor was taken from a woman aged 70-85 years with active or convalescent COVID-19. Sample: peripheral blood.

The CDR3 spells CSVARGFTDTQYF. CDR3 bases: TGCAGCGTTGCCAGGGGGTTCACAGATACGCAGTATTTT. This sequence joins TRBV29-1 and TRBJ2-3; 7 nucleotides align to TRBD1. CDR3 length: 13 amino acids. The V and J ends lost 4 bases and 2 bases, in that order; junction bases with no gene match: 3. From germline, CDR1 is SQVTM and CDR2 ANQGSEA.